The source of this T cell receptor (beta chain) is a study of blood T cells in healthy people across ages. V was shortened by 4 bases and J by 0 bases, with 7 bases between the two germline ends. CDR1 and CDR2 from the germline V gene are SQVTM and ANQGSEA. The CDR3 loop spans 13 amino acids. A second PCR, run for roughly 7 to 11 cycles, used a sample-barcoded 5' primer plus a J-beta primer mix. TCRdb redid the calling of the 5' RACE reads with MiXCR, one entry per CDR3 protein. In the table there are roughly 1,500,000 distinct CDR3 sequences, around 35% of which are singletons. A minimum of 7 million PBMCs was isolated per sample.

The genes are TRBV29-1 and TRBJ2-1, with D uncertain. The sequence was obtained from a woman under 40 in good health. The specimen sequenced was blood. This CDR3 is CSVGASSYNEQFF. The CDR3 nucleotides are TGCAGCGTTGGGGCGAGCTCCTACAATGAGCAGTTCTTC.